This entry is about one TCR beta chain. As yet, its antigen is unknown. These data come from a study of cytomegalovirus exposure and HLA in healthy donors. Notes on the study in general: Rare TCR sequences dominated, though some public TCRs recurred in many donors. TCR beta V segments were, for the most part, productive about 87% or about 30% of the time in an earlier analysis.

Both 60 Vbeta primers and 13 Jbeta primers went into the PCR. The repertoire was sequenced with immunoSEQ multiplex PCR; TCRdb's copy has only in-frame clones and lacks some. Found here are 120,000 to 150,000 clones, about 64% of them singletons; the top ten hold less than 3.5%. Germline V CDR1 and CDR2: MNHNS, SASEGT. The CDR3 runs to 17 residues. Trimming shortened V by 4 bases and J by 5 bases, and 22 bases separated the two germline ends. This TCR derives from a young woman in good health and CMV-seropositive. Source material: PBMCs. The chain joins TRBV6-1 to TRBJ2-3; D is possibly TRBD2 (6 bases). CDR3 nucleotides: TGTGCCAGCAGTGTTGTATCGGACTCCGCCGGGGGAGATACGCAGTATTTT. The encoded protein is CASSVVSDSAGGDTQYF.